These 18 T cell receptor beta chains originate from one sample sequenced in a study of beta chain features in type 1 diabetes (dated by TCRdb to the late 2010s). The library was generated by the immunoSEQ multiplex PCR assay. All of the isolated RNA was reverse transcribed with the High Capacity cDNA Reverse Transcription Kit, so expressed TCRB transcripts were sequenced. TCRdb provides this immuneACCESS table in a form limited to in-frame rearrangements. Some clones are lacking; in checked studies, under half of them reflect an unresolved V gene, and why the rest are absent is not known. Within this sample are some 150,000 clones, with just over 9% of them counted one time only. Of the sample, 0.55% to 0.85% is held by the ten largest clones. Sequencing was performed on central memory CD4+ T cells from blood. The origin of the receptors is a man aged 18 to 35 in good health.

This sequence joins TRBV7-2 and TRBJ1-1; tentatively, D is TRBD1 (5 bases). From germline, CDR1 is SGHTA and CDR2 FQGNSA. Trimming stripped 1 base from V and 1 base from J, with 10 bases between. The CDR3 has 15 residues. The CDR3 sequence: CASSLGGRGNTEAFF. The CDR3 nucleotides are TGTGCCAGCAGCTTAGGCGGGAGGGGGAACACTGAAGCTTTCTTT.

This clone was counted between two and nine times. For the CDR3, the DNA is TGTGCCAGCAGGACAGGGGGGCACGGGGAGCTGTTTTTT. This sequence encodes CASRTGGHGELFF. V usage is TRBV28 and J usage is TRBJ2-2, with TRBD1 matching 9 bases. Germline trimming cut 6 bases from V and 7 bases from J; bases unmatched to any gene: 3. This CDR3 spans 13 amino acids. Germline lookup yields CDR1 MDHEN and CDR2 SYDVKM. The full variable domain, completed using reference TRBV28 and TRBJ2-2, is DVKVTQSSRYLVKRTGEKVFLECVQDMDHENMFWYRQDPGLGLRLIYFSYDVKMKEKGDIPEGYSVSREKKERFSLILESASTNQTSMYLCASRTGGHGELFFGEGSRLTVL.

The rearrangement joins TRBV19 to TRBJ1-2; D might be TRBD1 (5 bases). The CDR3 is made up of 11 amino acids. Germline CDR1 and CDR2: LNHDA and SQIVND (reference sequence). Between the trimmed V and J ends, which lost 6 bases and 6 bases, there was a span of 8 bases. Written as DNA, the CDR3 is TGTGCCAGTAGCATGGGGCATGGCTACACCTTC. This gives the protein CASSMGHGYTF.

This clone has ten or more counts. This chain uses TRBV4-1 with TRBJ1-1; 9 bases map to TRBD1. J lost 1 base, V lost 0 bases, and 3 bases had no gene match. Germline assignment: CDR1 MGHRA and CDR2 YSYEKL. The CDR3 sequence is 16 residues long. The CDR3 region has the DNA TGCGCCAGCAGCCAAGATACAGGGGGCTGGAACACTGAAGCTTTCTTT. Its protein is CASSQDTGGWNTEAFF.

This clone has only a few counts. Distinct nucleotide sequences in the sample also encode this CDR3. The chain employs TRBV4-2 and TRBJ2-5; 7 bases line up with TRBD2. Per germline, CDR1 LGHNA and CDR2 YNFKEQ. V was pared by 0 bases and J by 2 bases, with 9 bases of the junction left unmatched. The CDR3 sequence is 17 residues long. Here the CDR3 DNA reads TGTGCCAGCAGCCAAGATTGGGGGGGGAGTCAACAAGAGACCCAGTACTTC. Translating gives CASSQDWGGSQQETQYF.

This clone came up a few times. The chain couples TRBV30 to TRBJ2-7; 8 bases are shared with TRBD2. Unmatched junction bases numbered 7, after V lost 2 bases and J lost 4 bases. Per the germline V gene, CDR1 is GTSNPN and CDR2 is SVGIG (reference sequence). The CDR3 has 14 residues. DNA for the CDR3: TGTGCCTGGAGTCGTTTCGGGGGGGCTTACGAGCAGTACTTC. Translating it yields CAWSRFGGAYEQYF.

The chain combines TRBV5-1 with TRBJ2-5, with 10 nucleotides matching TRBD2. The CDR3 runs to 16 residues. Losses at the gene ends were 5 bases for V and 4 bases for J; bases not matched to a gene: 11. Per germline, CDR1 SGHRS and CDR2 YFSETQ. CDR3 region: CASRPEVAGGRETQYF. As DNA, the CDR3 is TGCGCCAGCAGGCCAGAGGTAGCGGGGGGTAGAGAGACCCAGTACTTC.

This clone was detected ten times or more. This sequence joins TRBV7-9 and TRBJ2-2, with D tentatively TRBD1 (6 bases). V gave up 3 bases and J gave up 6 bases, with 11 bases separating them. The CDR3 has 14 amino acids. Germline values: CDR1 SEHNR, CDR2 FQNEAQ (reference sequence). The CDR3 DNA sequence: TGTGCCAGCAGCTTGCAGGGGCAGGCCGGGGAGCTGTTTTTT. This gives the protein CASSLQGQAGELFF.

This clone occurred a few times. The CDR3 DNA is TGCGCCAGCAGCCAGGGTGCGGGGGGATCCTCCTACAATGAGCAGTTCTTC. Its protein is CASSQGAGGSSYNEQFF. This sequence joins TRBV4-1 and TRBJ2-1, with 8 bases that match TRBD2. The trim removed 3 bases at V and 0 bases at J, leaving 7 bases unmatched. This CDR3 spans 17 amino acids. Germline V lookup: CDR1 MGHRA, CDR2 YSYEKL.

This chain joins TRBV28 and TRBJ1-4; TRBD1 matches at 8 bases. With V trimmed by 6 bases and J by 8 bases, 14 bases remained unmatched. Germline assignment: CDR1 MDHEN and CDR2 SYDVKM. The CDR3 covers 16 residues. Here the CDR3 reads CASSPPGQALSEKLFF. Written as DNA, the CDR3 is TGTGCCAGCAGCCCCCCGGGACAGGCGCTTTCCGAAAAACTGTTTTTT.

The CDR3 here is CASSEAYEQYF. CDR3 DNA: TGTGCCAGCAGCGAGGCCTACGAGCAGTACTTC. This sequence joins TRBV28 and TRBJ2-7; D not resolved. The V gene lost 6 bases and the J gene lost 2 bases, with 5 bases spanning the gap. The CDR3 sequence is 11 residues long. Germline CDR1 MDHEN, CDR2 SYDVKM. The whole variable domain, filled in from reference TRBV28 and TRBJ2-7, reads DVKVTQSSRYLVKRTGEKVFLECVQDMDHENMFWYRQDPGLGLRLIYFSYDVKMKEKGDIPEGYSVSREKKERFSLILESASTNQTSMYLCASSEAYEQYFGPGTRLTVT.

V and J are TRBV9 and TRBJ2-1, with TRBD1 matching 9 bases. The ends lost 3 bases at V and 0 bases at J; junction bases unmatched: 7. The V gene's germline CDR1 is SGDLS and CDR2 YYNGEE. CDR3 size: 17 residues. The CDR3 loop reads CASSAGTGLDSYNEQFF. CDR3 coding DNA: TGTGCCAGCAGCGCCGGGACAGGGTTGGACTCCTACAATGAGCAGTTCTTC.

In its sample, this clone was seen many times. This chain connects TRBV18 to TRBJ2-3; 8 bases align to TRBD1. Germline loops: CDR1 KGHSH, CDR2 LQKENI. The length of the CDR3 is 15 residues. With 3 bases clipped from V and 1 base from J, the junction kept 3 bases outside the gene matches. DNA for the CDR3: TGTGCCAGCTCACCGGGACAGGTCGGCACAGATACGCAGTATTTT. Amino acids: CASSPGQVGTDTQYF. Supplemented by reference TRBV18 and TRBJ2-3, the full variable domain reads NAGVMQNPRHLVRRRGQEARLRCSPMKGHSHVYWYRQLPEEGLKFMVYLQKENIIDESGMPKERFSAEFPKEGPSILRIQQVVRGDSAAYFCASSPGQVGTDTQYFGPGTRLTVL.

Only a few counts were recorded for this clone. The rearrangement uses TRBV7-2 and TRBJ1-2, with D perhaps matching TRBD1 (5 bases). V was shortened by 4 bases and J by 8 bases, with 17 bases between the two germline ends. This CDR3 has 14 amino acids. The germline V gene has CDR1 SGHTA and CDR2 FQGNSA. For the CDR3, the DNA is TGTGCCAGCAGCTCCATCCCCCCGGGGGGGGGCTACACCTTC. Encoded protein: CASSSIPPGGGYTF.

This clone was recorded a few times. The gene calls are TRBV7-2 and TRBJ2-7, with D possibly TRBD1 on 6 matching bases. The germline V gene has CDR1 SGHTA and CDR2 FQGNSA. The CDR3 extends over 15 amino acids. V lost 5 bases to trimming and J lost 3 bases, with 17 bases between them. In DNA, the CDR3 is TGTGCCAGCAGCCGAGGGGGTGGGGGCTTCTACGAGCAGTACTTC. Translated: CASSRGGGGFYEQYF.

The chain couples TRBV2 to TRBJ1-5; 7 nucleotides agree with TRBD1. Unmatched junction bases numbered 3, after V lost 3 bases and J lost 4 bases. CDR3 length: 14 amino acids. From germline, CDR1 is SNHLY and CDR2 FYNNEI. In DNA, the CDR3 is TGTGCCAGCAGTGACCGGGACAGAAATCAGCCCCAGCATTTT. This sequence encodes CASSDRDRNQPQHF.

V usage is TRBV28 and J usage is TRBJ2-5, with D possibly being TRBD2 (6 bases). The better agreement between TRBJ2-7 and the DNA end casts doubt on the J call. Germline CDR1 reads MDHEN; CDR2 reads SYDVKM. This CDR3 is 13 amino acids long. CDR3 region: CASSSGSTYEQYF. CDR3 bases: TGTGCCAGCAGTTCCGGGAGCACCTACGAGCAGTACTTC.

This chain connects TRBV2 to TRBJ2-7, with a weak D call TRBD2 (5 bases). The CDR3 covers 14 residues. The V gene lost 7 bases and the J gene lost 4 bases, with 17 bases spanning the gap. Germline CDR1 SNHLY, CDR2 FYNNEI. The CDR3 coding sequence is TGTGCCAGCAAACCTCGACGGGGAGAGTACGAGCAGTACTTC. Translation: CASKPRRGEYEQYF.